Here is one T cell receptor beta chain with its context. No antigen is known for it. Scientists made TCR beta libraries using quantitative 5'-RACE with molecular barcodes. TCRdb redid the calling of the 5' RACE reads with MiXCR, one entry per CDR3 protein. The repertoire includes about 250,000 distinct CDR3 sequences, 15% to 20% of them detected once, and around 32% sits in the top ten. This sample was included in a study of CD8 T cells in ankylosing spondylitis. Study-level findings and limits: Reportedly, significant enrichment of disease-linked clones occurred in matched ankylosing spondylitis synovial fluid. It appeared that ankylosing spondylitis blood was characterized by a TCR beta motif of under ten highly homologous variants. Existing reports had already noted some motif variants in reactive arthritis synovial fluid and blood.

There are 14 residues in the CDR3. The V gene's germline CDR1 is SEHNR and CDR2 FQNEAQ (reference sequence). J lost 5 bases, V lost 3 bases, and 2 bases had no gene match. The sequence came from a male donor with ankylosing spondylitis or in good health (not recorded which). This sequence joins TRBV7-9 and TRBJ1-5, with 9 bases that match TRBD1. Material for sequencing was blood, either unsorted or a sorted T cell fraction (not recorded which). The CDR3 loop is CASSFGTGHQPQHF. In nucleotides, the CDR3 is TGTGCCAGCAGCTTTGGGACAGGGCATCAGCCCCAGCATTTT.